This T cell receptor (beta chain) was captured in a study of cytomegalovirus exposure and HLA in healthy donors. The study's findings and limits: In a later analysis, CMV-associated beta chains were mostly HLA-associated, it appeared. Prior analysis indicated that the majority of TCR beta V segments exhibited productivity approximately 87% or approximately 30% of the time. Some V segments, including TRBV6-2 and TRBV6-3, were excluded as indistinguishable.

This clone showed up just once. The antigen remains undetermined. V was pared by 3 bases and J by 5 bases, with 18 bases between. Germline CDR1 ENHRY, CDR2 SYGVKD. There are 16 residues in the CDR3. Primers for the PCR totalled 60 Vbeta and 13 Jbeta. Assay: immunoSEQ multiplex PCR; the TCRdb copy retains only in-frame clones and omits some. Of around 190,000 clones listed, around 82% were seen once; the top ten hold roughly 5%. As for the donors, each was a healthy bone marrow donor. Sequenced input: PBMCs. The receptor's source is a man between 40 and 49 years old in good health and CMV-seronegative. The chain uses TRBV10-3 and TRBJ2-3; D possibly corresponds to TRBD1 (8 bases). The CDR3 loop is CAISDPDRGGRDTQYF. CDR3 nucleotide sequence: TGTGCCATCAGTGACCCCGACAGGGGCGGGAGAGATACGCAGTATTTT.